Sequencing of this TCR beta chain was carried out in a study of breast tumors, draining lymph nodes, adjacent tissues (dated by TCRdb to the mid-2010s). Regarding the complete study: TCR beta repertoires were compared across tumor, adjacent nontumor tissue and axillary lymph nodes obtained from breast cancer patients. The study aimed to assess the relationships and possible T-cell exchange between tumor, surrounding tissue and draining lymph node repertoires in human breast cancer.

This sample was sequenced with an Illumina HiSeq 2000. Multiplex PCR amplification was used to generate the TCR beta chain libraries. High-throughput sequencing was used to analyze the amplified TCR beta chain products. The raw public data were reprocessed by TCRdb itself: fastp quality trimming at Q25, MiXCR clonotype calling, in-frame beta chains only. CDR3 protein sequences are deduplicated, and each keeps its most common genes and DNA. This sample lists 150,000 to 200,000 distinct CDR3 sequences; 30% to 35% were detected once. Approximately 4.3% of the sample comes from the top ten. From its cysteine to its phenylalanine, the CDR3 spans 13 amino acids. The entry retains the CDR3 DNA only, 39 bases that are in frame from base 1. A distance of 13 bases separates the germline ends of V and J, which lose 7 bases and 6 bases respectively. The germline V gene specifies SGHTS as CDR1 and YDEGEE as CDR2.

This clonotype was observed many times. What this receptor recognizes is not known. No base qualities exist here, and no much larger clone lies one base off it. The axillary draining lymph nodes of breast cancer patients were the source of the lymph node samples. The full study reports these points: Tumor T-cell repertoires showed less diversity than lymph node repertoires and more diversity than nontumor tissue repertoires, and tumor T-cell repertoires showed preferential V and J gene usage. The conclusion that tumor T cells originate in lymph nodes was presented as consistent with a hypothesis rather than as directly demonstrated. A scenario in which most tumor T cells derive from the lymph node and then expand within tumor tissue was judged to be consistent with the data. The similarity between tumor and nontumor tissue repertoires was significantly greater in luminal-like breast cancer than in basal-like breast cancer.

This receptor was taken from a female donor with breast cancer. Some clones in this sample may be carry-over from other donors' samples. Recombination linked TRBV5-8 to TRBJ2-2; TRBD2 is possibly the D segment (5 matching bases). Input material: axillary lymph node tissue. The CDR3 here reads CASRSYGAGELFF. The nucleotides read TGTGCCAGCCGCTCGTACGGGGCCGGGGAGCTGTTTTTT. Joined to the reference TRBV5-8 and TRBJ2-2 proteins, this CDR3 gives the full variable domain: EAGVTQSPTHLIKTRGQQATLRCSPISGHTSVYWYQQALGLGLQFLLWYDEGEERNRGNFPPRFSGRQFPNYSSELNVNALELEDSALYLCASRSYGAGELFFGEGSRLTVL.